This is a list of T cell receptor beta chains from one sample in a study of cytotoxic CD8 clonotypes in ibrutinib-treated CLL. Measured with immunoSEQ multiplex PCR; TCRdb has only the in-frame clones, and not every one. This sample has fewer than 50,000 clones, with approximately 65% found just once. The source was PBMCs, collected after 24 months of ibrutinib treatment. These receptors were obtained from a human donor with chronic lymphocytic leukemia. The CDR3 runs from the conserved cysteine through the conserved F or W. A D gene is named only where the DNA matches it firmly. Only some rows state a clone size, as once, few, many or a class for expanded clones.

. | TRBJ2-5 | . | TRBV5-4 | 17 | TGTGCCAGCAGCCGAGACGTTAGCGCCCAAGCGGGAGAGACCCAGTACTTC | CASSRDVSAQAGETQYF
. | TRBJ1-1 | . | TRBV7-6 | 15 | TGTGCCAGCAGCTCCGGGGGGGGATTTTCCACTGAAGCTTTCTTT | CASSSGGGFSTEAFF
. | TRBJ2-7 | few | TRBV9 | 15 | TGTGCCAGCAGCGTTGACCTGGCGAGCTCCTACGAGCAGTACTTC | CASSVDLASSYEQYF
. | TRBJ2-7 | . | TRBV19 | 14 | TGTGCCAGTAGTCCTAGGGCACAGCACTACGAGCAGTACTTC | CASSPRAQHYEQYF
TRBD1 | TRBJ1-1 | . | TRBV6-5 | 14 | TGTGCCAGCAGTTACTCAGGGGGCAACACTGAAGCTTTCTTT | CASSYSGGNTEAFF
. | TRBJ1-4 | . | TRBV5-1 | 16 | TGCGCCAGCAGCTTGGATCCGAGGAGAGAGGATGAAAAACTGTTTTTT | CASSLDPRREDEKLFF
. | TRBJ1-6 | few | TRBV7-8 | 14 | TGTGCCAGCAGCTTCGGGGGGGGGAATTCACCCCTCCACTTT | CASSFGGGNSPLHF
. | TRBJ2-7 | . | TRBV6-5 | 13 | TGTGCCAGTTCAAGGACGGAAGGCTACGAGCAGTACTTC | CASSRTEGYEQYF
. | TRBJ2-3 | . | TRBV5-1 | 15 | TGCGCCAGCAGCTTGCTACAGGGAATTGCAGATACGCAGTATTTT | CASSLLQGIADTQYF
TRBD2 | TRBJ2-1 | . | TRBV5-1 | 16 | TGCGCCAGCAGCTTGGCGCCTAGCGGGACTCGCAATGAGCAGTTCTTC | CASSLAPSGTRNEQFF
. | TRBJ2-5 | . | TRBV27 | 14 | TGTGCCAGCTCAGGCTGGGCGGTACAAGAGACCCAGTACTTC | CASSGWAVQETQYF
. | TRBJ1-1 | . | TRBV19 | 16 | TGTGCCAGTATGGCGGGGGGGGGTCGGTGGAACACTGAAGCTTTCTTT | CASMAGGGRWNTEAFF
TRBD2 | TRBJ2-7 | once | TRBV19 | 15 | TGTGCCAGTAGTATGGGGACTAGCGGTGCCTACGAGCAGTACTTC | CASSMGTSGAYEQYF
TRBD1 | TRBJ2-3 | . | TRBV7-8 | 15 | TGTGCCAGCAGCACTCGACAGGGGGCTTGGGTTACGCAGTATTTT | CASSTRQGAWVTQYF
. | TRBJ2-7 | . | TRBV2 | 19 | TGTGCCAGCAGTGATTGGGCAGGGCCCGCCTTAAATATGATCTACGAGCAGTACTTC | CASSDWAGPALNMIYEQYF
. | TRBJ2-5 | . | TRBV2 | 17 | TGTGCCAGCAGTGAAGCTCGTACCCCTCCTTCCCAAGAGACCCAGTACTTC | CASSEARTPPSQETQYF
. | TRBJ2-1 | . | TRBV6-1 | 13 | TGTGCCAGCAGTGAAGCTTGGGAGTCCAAGCAGTTCTTC | CASSEAWESKQFF
TRBD1 | TRBJ1-2 | . | TRBV27 | 13 | TGTGCCAGCAGTTTCGGGACAGGGCGCGGCTACACCTTC | CASSFGTGRGYTF
. | TRBJ2-5 | few | TRBV6-1 | 15 | TGTGCCAGCAGTGAACAGCGTAGCCGCCAAGAGACCCAGTACTTC | CASSEQRSRQETQYF
TRBD1 | TRBJ1-4 | . | TRBV29-1 | 13 | TGCAGCGTTGAGGGACAGGGGGGTGAAAAACTGTTTTTT | CSVEGQGGEKLFF
. | TRBJ2-7 | . | TRBV6-5 | 16 | TGTGCCAGCAGTTACGGAACCCGAGGGGGGTCATACGAGCAGTACTTC | CASSYGTRGGSYEQYF
. | TRBJ2-7 | . | TRBV30 | 11 | TGTGCCTGGAGCGATTTTTACGAGCAGTACTTC | CAWSDFYEQYF
. | TRBJ1-3 | few | TRBV6-5 | 13 | TGTGCCAGCCATGAGGCGCCCGGAAACACCATATATTTT | CASHEAPGNTIYF
. | TRBJ2-1 | . | TRBV21-1 | 16 | TGTGCCAGCAGCAAATTCGGGACTAGCGGGAGAGATGAGCAGTTCTTC | CASSKFGTSGRDEQFF
TRBD1 | TRBJ2-7 | . | TRBV27 | 14 | TGTGCCAGCAGCTGGGGGACAGGGTGGGCCGAGCAGTACTTC | CASSWGTGWAEQYF
. | TRBJ2-5 | few | TRBV18 | 13 | TGTGCCAGCTCACCAATGTCCCTCGAGACCCAGTACTTC | CASSPMSLETQYF
. | TRBJ1-5 | . | TRBV28 | 13 | TGTGCCAGCAAACAACCTAGCAATCAGCCCCAGCATTTT | CASKQPSNQPQHF
. | TRBJ2-7 | few | TRBV30 | 15 | TGTGCCTGGAGGAAGGACATCGTTTCTAACTACGAGCAGTACTTC | CAWRKDIVSNYEQYF
TRBD1 | TRBJ2-1 | . | TRBV2 | 15 | TGTGCCAGCAGTACCTCCGGGACAGGGTACAATGAGCAGTTCTTC | CASSTSGTGYNEQFF
TRBD1 | TRBJ2-4 | . | TRBV7-8 | 15 | TGTGCCAGCAGACAGGGGGCTGGGGCCAAAAACATTCAGTACTTC | CASRQGAGAKNIQYF
. | TRBJ1-1 | many | TRBV5-1 | 13 | TGCGCCAGCAGCTTTGCGATGAACACTGAAGCTTTCTTT | CASSFAMNTEAFF
. | TRBJ2-7 | . | TRBV5-6 | 13 | TGTGCCAGCAGCTTACAGGGCCCCTACGAGCAGTACTTC | CASSLQGPYEQYF
. | TRBJ1-1 | . | TRBV7-3 | 13 | TGTGCCAGCAGCAGAGAGGGGAGGTCTGAAGCTTTCTTT | CASSREGRSEAFF
. | TRBJ2-5 | few | TRBV9 | 17 | TGTGCCAGCAGTGGAGGGTTGGGGACAGAGGATCAAGAGACCCAGTACTTC | CASSGGLGTEDQETQYF
. | TRBJ2-7 | . | TRBV2 | 12 | TGTGCCAGCATGATCTTTAGAGGCGAGCAGTACTTC | CASMIFRGEQYF
. | TRBJ1-2 | . | TRBV21-1 | 17 | TGTGCCAGCAGCAAAGTGGGTAAGACAGCCTGCGCCTATGGCTACACCTTC | CASSKVGKTACAYGYTF
. | TRBJ2-3 | . | TRBV10-3 | 13 | TGTGCCACTCAGCCTGGGTTCACAGATACGCAGTATTTT | CATQPGFTDTQYF
TRBD2 | TRBJ2-5 | . | TRBV5-1 | 15 | TGCGCCAGCAGCTTGGATCCCCGCGGGGGGGAGACCCAGTACTTC | CASSLDPRGGETQYF
TRBD1 | TRBJ2-5 | . | TRBV29-1 | 12 | TGCAGCGTTATGGGACAGGGAGAGACCCAGTACTTC | CSVMGQGETQYF